This T cell receptor (beta chain) derives from a study of T cell responses to AZD1222 COVID-19 vaccine. The V segment lost 5 bases and the J segment 6 bases; nucleotides outside the gene matches: 13. This CDR3 region has 17 residues. The germline V gene has CDR1 MNHEY and CDR2 SVGEGT. Findings and caveats of the study: Reports say nearly half of spike-specific TCRs go after unmutated variant regions.

Notes on this clone: Its antigen is unknown.

Assay: immunoSEQ multiplex PCR; the TCRdb copy retains only in-frame clones and omits some. The sample records fewer than 85,000 clones, around nine tenths being singletons. The sequence derives from an adult in good health. The chain joins TRBV6-2 or TRBV6-3 to TRBJ1-5; 10 positions match TRBD1. The sample in question was peripheral blood, obtained on day 0 of AZD1222 vaccination. CDR3: CASSTGTGERWGQPQHF. As DNA, the CDR3 is TGTGCCAGCAGTACCGGGACAGGGGAACGGTGGGGTCAGCCCCAGCATTTT.